The following is a T cell receptor (beta chain) sequence with its context. These data come from a study of blood T cell repertoires in COVID-19. Study-wide context: Sources were T cells, B-cell-depleted T cells, or PBMCs; the material itself was cDNA or gDNA.

Original methodology: Estimation of nucleated cell counts was performed using reference gene primer amplification. Assay used: immunoSEQ multiplex PCR; TCRdb lists only in-frame clones, some missing. D and trimming come from the DNA, and the V and J calls and clone size come from that table. This sample has 250,000 to 300,000 clones, with roughly 89% found just once. This CDR3 contains 16 residues. The germline V gene encodes CDR1 KGHSH and CDR2 LQKENI. The V segment lost 3 bases and the J segment 1 base; nucleotides outside the gene matches: 5. Recovered Cohort 3 donors showed two negative PCRs, clearance, or symptom resolution.

Sequencing input: PBMCs or T cells enriched from blood (not recorded which). The receptor was derived from a woman between 40 and 50 years old who had recovered from COVID-19. V usage is TRBV18 and J usage is TRBJ1-5; 8 nucleotides agree with TRBD1. Here the CDR3 DNA reads TGTGCCAGCTCACCGTACGGACAGGGCAGCAATCAGCCCCAGCATTTT. It yields the protein CASSPYGQGSNQPQHF.